The 32 T cell receptor beta chains below were found in one sample sequenced in a study of T-cell memory formation after mild COVID-19. In TCRdb, the 5' RACE reads were re-called with MiXCR into one record per CDR3 protein. The table lists about 62,000 distinct CDR3 sequences, 9% to 9.5% of them singletons, with 1.1% in the top ten. What was sequenced was PBMCs or a T cell subset sorted from them (not recorded which). The source of these receptors is a man younger than 30 who had mild COVID-19 (a few samples of this study predate the infection). Cell type and time point are not known.

V gene TRBV29-1 combines with J gene TRBJ1-2; 7 bases align to TRBD1. This CDR3 spans 17 amino acids. Germline-derived CDR1 and CDR2 are SQVTM and ANQGSEA. V was clipped by 1 base and J by 4 bases; unmatched bases: 15. CDR3 protein: CSVEGAVRDRGFYGYTF. The CDR3 DNA is TGCAGCGTTGAAGGCGCCGTCCGGGACAGAGGTTTCTATGGCTACACCTTC.

This chain joins TRBV20-1 and TRBJ2-1, with TRBD2 as a possible D gene (5 bases). The CDR3 is made up of 14 amino acids. The V gene's germline CDR1 is DFQATT and CDR2 SNEGSKA (reference sequence). V was clipped by 6 bases and J by 5 bases, with 17 bases between them. For the CDR3, the DNA is TGCAGTGCCCCAGATCGCAGCGGTAACAATGAGCAGTTCTTC. The encoded protein is CSAPDRSGNNEQFF.

This clonotype was seen ten or more times. The rearrangement joins TRBV7-2 to TRBJ2-3; D call uncertain. CDR1 and CDR2 from the germline V gene are SGHTA and FQGNSA. This CDR3 has 16 amino acids. Trimming took off 2 bases at V and 1 base at J, with 13 bases between the two ends. The DNA for the CDR3 is TGTGCCAGCAGCTTAAGAACCCCTGGGGGCACAGATACGCAGTATTTT. The encoded protein is CASSLRTPGGTDTQYF.

The table lists this clonotype with a few counts. This chain uses TRBV5-1 with TRBJ1-2; no reliable D call. Between the trimmed V and J ends, which lost 0 bases and 8 bases, there was a span of 11 bases. The CDR3 covers 13 residues. Looked up from germline, CDR1 is SGHRS and CDR2 is YFSETQ. The CDR3 loop is CASSLAPSPGYTF. The CDR3, as DNA: TGCGCCAGCAGCTTGGCCCCGTCTCCAGGCTACACCTTC.

This chain joins TRBV7-2 and TRBJ2-3; D unresolved. In germline, CDR1 is SGHTA, CDR2 FQGNSA. The CDR3 runs 15 residues. Trimming removed 1 base from V and 1 base from J, with 9 bases in between. DNA of the CDR3: TGTGCCAGCAGCTTAGTCGGTCCCGGCACAGATACGCAGTATTTT. Residues: CASSLVGPGTDTQYF.

This CDR3 reads CASSSPRGPTRDTQYF. The CDR3 DNA is TGTGCCAGCAGCTCGCCTAGGGGCCCCACGAGGGATACGCAGTATTTT. V is TRBV7-2 and J is TRBJ2-3, with a weak D call TRBD1 (5 bases). Trimming pared 4 bases from V and 6 bases from J, leaving 20 bases between. Germline-derived CDR1 and CDR2 are SGHTA and FQGNSA. The CDR3 extends over 16 amino acids. The complete variable domain, with remaining parts taken from reference TRBV7-2 and TRBJ2-3, reads GAGVSQSPSNKVTEKGKDVELRCDPISGHTALYWYRQSLGQGLEFLIYFQGNSAPDKSGLPSDRFSAERTGGSVSTLTIQRTQQEDSAVYLCASSSPRGPTRDTQYFGPGTRLTVL.

This clonotype was recorded many times. The CDR3 reads CASSWTFGTDTQYF. The CDR3 bases are TGCGCCAGCAGCTGGACCTTCGGGACAGATACGCAGTATTTT. The chain combines TRBV5-1 with TRBJ2-3; no clear D gene. Trimming removed 3 bases from V and 3 bases from J, with 11 bases in between. The CDR3 is 14 residues long. Germline-derived CDR1 and CDR2 are SGHRS and YFSETQ.

The chain is built from TRBV19 and TRBJ1-1; D may be TRBD1 (5 bases). CDR1 is LNHDA, CDR2 SQIVND, per germline (reference sequence). Trimming pared 5 bases from V and 5 bases from J, leaving 15 bases between. The CDR3 sequence is 14 residues long. CDR3 DNA sequence: TGTGCCAGTAGTCAACCGGGACGGGGGACTGAAGCTTTCTTT. It encodes CASSQPGRGTEAFF.

This clonotype was counted a few times. The rearrangement links TRBV7-3 to TRBJ1-2; D may be TRBD1 (5 bases). Trimming took off 5 bases at V and 0 bases at J, with 16 bases between the two ends. Germline V gives CDR1 SGHTA, CDR2 FQGTGA. CDR3 length: 16 amino acids. The CDR3 DNA is TGTGCCAGCAGCCCATCCTACAGGCCCACTAACTATGGCTACACCTTC. Protein product: CASSPSYRPTNYGYTF.

This clonotype was seen at least ten times. The V and J genes are TRBV7-2 and TRBJ1-1, with TRBD1 matching 8 bases. J lost 7 bases, V lost 4 bases, and 5 bases had no gene match. The V gene's germline CDR1 is SGHTA and CDR2 FQGNSA. The CDR3 length is 13 residues. The CDR3 nucleotides are TGTGCCAGCAGCTCCGGGACAGGCCTTGAAGCTTTCTTT. Its protein is CASSSGTGLEAFF. Using reference TRBV7-2 and TRBJ1-1 for the parts outside the CDR3, the full variable domain is GAGVSQSPSNKVTEKGKDVELRCDPISGHTALYWYRQSLGQGLEFLIYFQGNSAPDKSGLPSDRFSAERTGGSVSTLTIQRTQQEDSAVYLCASSSGTGLEAFFGQGTRLTVV.

Only a few counts were recorded for this clonotype. V is TRBV9 and J is TRBJ2-3; D unresolved. Germline-derived CDR1 and CDR2 are SGDLS and YYNGEE. Deletions cut 2 bases from V and 9 bases from J, with 13 bases between. The CDR3 contains 13 residues. The CDR3 sequence is CASSVSPDETQYF. CDR3 nucleotide sequence: TGTGCCAGCAGCGTGTCACCTGACGAGACGCAGTATTTT.

This clonotype was seen more than once but under ten times. The genes are TRBV6-5 and TRBJ1-1, with D perhaps TRBD1 (6 bases). The CDR3 extends over 15 amino acids. Germline lookup yields CDR1 MNHEY and CDR2 SVGAGI. Trimming stripped 0 bases from V and 2 bases from J, with 10 bases between. DNA for the CDR3: TGTGCCAGCAGTTACTCGGGGGCGCAAAACACTGAAGCTTTCTTT. Translated, it gives CASSYSGAQNTEAFF.

This clonotype occurred a few times. This chain connects TRBV6-5 to TRBJ2-7, with D uncertain. V was trimmed by 7 bases and J by 0 bases, leaving 4 bases between them. Germline-derived CDR1 and CDR2 are MNHEY and SVGAGI. The CDR3 covers 11 residues. DNA for the CDR3: TGTGCCAGCACAGGCTCCTACGAGCAGTACTTC. It is translated as CASTGSYEQYF.

V is TRBV7-2 and J is TRBJ2-1, with 8 bases aligning to TRBD2. Trimming removed 0 bases from V and 15 bases from J; junction bases left unmatched: 10. Germline V lookup: CDR1 SGHTA, CDR2 FQGNSA. This CDR3 region has 14 residues. CDR3 in amino acids: CASSLASGTRYPFF. CDR3 DNA sequence: TGTGCCAGCAGCTTAGCTTCCGGGACTAGATATCCGTTCTTC.

The genes are TRBV28 and TRBJ2-3; D is ambiguous. The CDR3 length is 13 residues. V dropped 3 bases and J dropped 1 base, with 5 bases sitting between them. Germline loops: CDR1 MDHEN, CDR2 SYDVKM. The CDR3 nucleotides read TGTGCCAGCAGTTTCCAGGGCACAGATACGCAGTATTTT. It translates to CASSFQGTDTQYF. Drawing the rest from reference TRBV28 and TRBJ2-3, the complete variable domain is DVKVTQSSRYLVKRTGEKVFLECVQDMDHENMFWYRQDPGLGLRLIYFSYDVKMKEKGDIPEGYSVSREKKERFSLILESASTNQTSMYLCASSFQGTDTQYFGPGTRLTVL.

Only a few counts were recorded for this clonotype. The genes are TRBV5-1 and TRBJ2-3, with D tentatively TRBD1 (5 bases). V lost 0 bases and J 4 bases, leaving 12 bases between the germline ends. The germline V gene encodes CDR1 SGHRS and CDR2 YFSETQ. The CDR3 is 15 amino acids. The CDR3 is CASSLAGQGADTQYF. The CDR3 DNA follows: TGCGCCAGCAGCTTGGCCGGGCAGGGCGCAGATACGCAGTATTTT.

This clonotype has a count of ten or more. V is TRBV12-3 or TRBV12-4 and J is TRBJ2-4; D gene unclear. This CDR3 comprises 16 residues. V was trimmed by 5 bases and J by 0 bases, leaving 14 bases between them. The CDR3 DNA reads TGTGCCAGCAGTCCCCCAGCGAGCAGAGCCAAAAACATTCAGTACTTC. Amino acids: CASSPPASRAKNIQYF.

The chain joins TRBV7-2 to TRBJ2-3; D gene uncertain. Looked up from germline, CDR1 is SGHTA and CDR2 is FQGNSA. The CDR3 totals 15 residues. Deletions cut 1 base from V and 4 bases from J, with 12 bases between. CDR3: CASSLVGFAADTQYF. For the CDR3, the DNA is TGTGCCAGCAGCTTAGTCGGGTTTGCGGCAGATACGCAGTATTTT.

This clonotype was recorded at least ten times. The chain recombines TRBV5-1 with TRBJ2-1, with 8 bases aligning to TRBD1. V was pared by 0 bases and J by 10 bases, with 9 bases of the junction left unmatched. This CDR3 has 15 residues. Germline V gives CDR1 SGHRS, CDR2 YFSETQ. This chain's CDR3 is CASSLAPSGGVEQFF. The CDR3 bases are TGCGCCAGCAGCTTGGCCCCCTCAGGGGGCGTAGAGCAGTTCTTC.

This chain uses TRBV7-9 with TRBJ1-1, with D perhaps TRBD1 (5 bases). Germline lookup yields CDR1 SEHNR and CDR2 FQNEAQ (reference sequence). CDR3 length equals 15 residues. Trimming left V 5 bases short and J 4 bases short, with 17 bases between. The chain's CDR3 is CASSPRQFLGTEAFF. For the CDR3, the DNA is TGTGCCAGCAGCCCGCGACAGTTTTTGGGCACTGAAGCTTTCTTT.

This clonotype has more than one count but fewer than ten. CDR3 protein: CASSLAGAIGSYRETQYF. The CDR3 DNA is TGCGCCAGCAGCTTGGCCGGTGCGATTGGGAGCTATCGGGAGACCCAGTACTTC. V gene TRBV5-1 combines with J gene TRBJ2-5; D is perhaps TRBD2 (5 bases). Germline V CDR1 and CDR2: SGHRS, YFSETQ. CDR3 length: 18 amino acids. V shed 0 bases and J shed 5 bases, with 23 bases lying between them.

This clonotype was observed a handful of times. The chain carries TRBV3-1 and TRBJ1-5; a weak D match, TRBD1 (5 bases). CDR3 length: 14 residues. Germline V gene data show CDR1 as LGHDT and CDR2 as YNNKEL (reference sequence). V gave up 4 bases and J gave up 4 bases, with 11 bases separating them. CDR3 DNA sequence: TGTGCCAGCAGCCGGGACGGTGAAAATCAGCCCCAGCATTTT. It specifies CASSRDGENQPQHF.

This clonotype appeared many times. The chain joins TRBV7-8 to TRBJ2-5; 7 bases line up with TRBD2. V dropped 5 bases and J dropped 6; count of bases not matched to a gene: 9. The CDR3 sequence is 14 residues long. The V gene's germline CDR1 is SGHVS and CDR2 FQNEAQ. The CDR3 region is CASSQAGDLQTQYF. The CDR3 DNA follows: TGTGCCAGCAGCCAGGCGGGGGACTTGCAGACCCAGTACTTC.

This clonotype has only one observation. J is TRBJ1-2 and V is TRBV7-2, with D possibly being TRBD1 (5 bases). This CDR3 spans 14 amino acids. V lost 6 bases to trimming and J lost 7 bases, with 18 bases between them. Germline CDR1 reads SGHTA; CDR2 reads FQGNSA. The CDR3 loop is CASRMGEARFGYTF. The CDR3 coding sequence is TGTGCCAGCAGAATGGGGGAGGCTAGGTTTGGCTACACCTTC.

The chain links TRBV7-9 to TRBJ2-1; TRBD1 agrees at 11 bases. The CDR3 runs to 16 residues. Germline V gives CDR1 SEHNR, CDR2 FQNEAQ (reference sequence). J gave up 1 base and V 5 bases, and 4 bases lay outside the gene matches. The chain's CDR3 is CASSTGQGASYNEQFF. The CDR3 DNA is TGTGCCAGCAGCACAGGACAGGGGGCATCCTACAATGAGCAGTTCTTC. The whole variable domain, remainder taken from reference TRBV7-9 and TRBJ2-1, is DTGVSQNPRHKITKRGQNVTFRCDPISEHNRLYWYRQTLGQGPEFLTYFQNEAQLEKSRLLSDRFSAERPKGSFSTLEIQRTEQGDSAMYLCASSTGQGASYNEQFFGPGTRLTVL.

This clonotype was detected only a few times. This chain connects TRBV25-1 to TRBJ2-3; maybe TRBD1 (6 bases). The length of the CDR3 is 13 residues. V lost 10 bases and J 2 bases, leaving 13 bases between the germline ends. Germline V CDR1 and CDR2: MGHDK, SYGVNS. The CDR3 sequence: CATGDRLTDTQYF. DNA of the CDR3: TGTGCCACCGGCGACAGGCTCACAGATACGCAGTATTTT.

V and J are TRBV28 and TRBJ2-5, with D maybe TRBD2 (6 bases). Germline V gives CDR1 MDHEN, CDR2 SYDVKM. The CDR3 is 16 residues long. The V end lost 4 bases, the J end lost 5 bases, and 20 bases lay between the germline ends. CDR3 sequence (DNA): TGTGCCAGCAGTTCAGCCGGGAGCCCCCCCGGGGAGACCCAGTACTTC. Translated: CASSSAGSPPGETQYF.

This clonotype was seen a handful of times. This chain joins TRBV7-9 and TRBJ1-1; no clear D. Germline CDR1 reads SEHNR; CDR2 reads FQNEAQ (reference sequence). V was clipped by 4 bases and J by 4 bases, with 10 bases between them. The CDR3 runs to 13 residues. The CDR3 nucleotides read TGTGCCAGCAGCTCCCGGGTAGTCACTGAAGCTTTCTTT. Translating it yields CASSSRVVTEAFF.

The chain uses TRBV6-1 and TRBJ2-5; TRBD1 aligns across 10 bases. Losses at the gene ends were 6 bases for V and 1 base for J; bases not matched to a gene: 2. Germline CDR1 is MNHNS and CDR2 is SASEGT. There are 14 residues in the CDR3. The CDR3 spells CASRRTGGQETQYF. CDR3 DNA sequence: TGTGCCAGCAGGAGGACAGGGGGCCAAGAGACCCAGTACTTC.

The chain employs TRBV10-3 and TRBJ2-7; D possibly corresponds to TRBD2 (6 bases). The germline CDR1 and CDR2 sequences are ENHRY and SYGVKD. V dropped 6 bases and J dropped 1 base, with 13 bases sitting between them. The CDR3 length is 14 residues. The CDR3 nucleotides read TGTGCCATCAGCGCGGGGTTGGGGTCCTACGAGCAGTACTTC. Translated: CAISAGLGSYEQYF.

This clonotype has a handful of counts. The rearrangement uses TRBV27 and TRBJ1-3; the match to TRBD1 covers 7 bases. This CDR3 region has 15 residues. Germline trimming cut 1 base from V and 4 bases from J; bases unmatched to any gene: 4. The germline gives CDR1 MNHEY, CDR2 SMNVEV (reference sequence). CDR3 coding DNA: TGTGCCAGCAGTTTATACAGGGGTTTAGGAAACACCATATATTTT. As protein: CASSLYRGLGNTIYF.

This clonotype has ten or more counts. The rearrangement uses TRBV5-1 and TRBJ2-1; 12 positions match TRBD2. Unmatched junction bases numbered 0, after V lost 5 bases and J lost 0 bases. The CDR3 is made up of 15 amino acids. CDR1 is SGHRS and CDR2 is YFSETQ in the germline V gene. CDR3 sequence reads: CASRLAGGSYNEQFF. In nucleotides, the CDR3 is TGCGCCAGCAGACTAGCGGGGGGCTCCTACAATGAGCAGTTCTTC.